The 24 T cell receptor beta chains reported below all come from one sample, sequenced in a study of neoadjuvant nivolumab and ipilimumab in lung cancer. Repertoires were generated with immunoSEQ multiplex PCR, while TCRdb's copy carries only in-frame clones and drops some. Of about 10,000 clones listed, 65% to 85% were seen once; the top ten hold roughly 3.7%. The sequencing used peripheral blood, collected before neoadjuvant nivolumab, alone or with ipilimumab. These receptors originate from an adult with non-small cell lung cancer.

The V call is TRBV7-8, the J call TRBJ2-2, with 7 bases matching TRBD2. CDR3 length: 15 amino acids. Trimming cost V 5 bases and J 6 bases; bases outside gene matches: 9. The germline CDR1 and CDR2 sequences are SGHVS and FQNEAQ. CDR3 region: CASSPSGLAAGELFF. For the CDR3, the DNA is TGTGCCAGCAGCCCGTCGGGGCTAGCGGCCGGGGAGCTGTTTTTT.

The V gene is TRBV13, the J gene TRBJ2-1; D is perhaps TRBD2 (5 bases). The CDR3 sequence is 15 residues long. The V gene lost 4 bases and the J gene lost 2 bases, with 12 bases spanning the gap. CDR1 and CDR2 (germline): PRHDT, FYEKMQ (reference sequence). CDR3 DNA sequence: TGTGCCAGCAGCTCGAGGGAGAGTCCCTACAATGAGCAGTTCTTC. This translates into CASSSRESPYNEQFF. The complete variable domain, with remaining parts taken from reference TRBV13 and TRBJ2-1, reads AAGVIQSPRHLIKEKRETATLKCYPIPRHDTVYWYQQGPGQDPQFLISFYEKMQSDKGSIPDRFSAQQFSDYHSELNMSSLELGDSALYFCASSSRESPYNEQFFGPGTRLTVL.

This chain's CDR3 is CASSFRTSGRLDEQFF. The CDR3 nucleotides read TGTGCCAGCAGTTTCCGGACTAGCGGGAGGTTAGATGAGCAGTTCTTC. The genes are TRBV6-5 and TRBJ2-1; TRBD2 agrees at 14 bases. With V trimmed by 4 bases and J by 8 bases, 7 bases remained unmatched. The germline gives CDR1 MNHEY, CDR2 SVGAGI. This CDR3 is built from 16 residues.

The V and J genes are TRBV19 and TRBJ1-5; no reliable D call. The germline gives CDR1 LNHDA, CDR2 SQIVND (reference sequence). Trimming took 1 base from V and 6 from J, leaving 10 bases between them. The CDR3 contains 14 residues. The CDR3 nucleotides are TGTGCCAGTAGTATAGGCATGGGGAGTCAGCCCCAGCATTTT. Protein product: CASSIGMGSQPQHF.

The chain is built from TRBV28 and TRBJ2-3; D is perhaps TRBD1 (5 bases). The CDR3 is 13 residues long. The V gene's germline CDR1 is MDHEN and CDR2 SYDVKM. The V and J ends lost 5 bases and 6 bases respectively, with 12 bases between them. CDR3 loop: CASSESGPDTQYF. Here the CDR3 DNA reads TGTGCCAGCAGTGAATCAGGGCCGGATACGCAGTATTTT.

In this sample, this clone turned up once. This chain joins TRBV18 and TRBJ2-1; 11 bases line up with TRBD2. Per the germline V gene, CDR1 is KGHSH and CDR2 is LQKENI. The CDR3 consists of 19 residues. With V trimmed by 6 bases and J by 0 bases, 13 bases remained unmatched. CDR3 sequence (DNA): TGTGCCAGCTCGCCTCGGCTAGCGGGAGGCGGTAGCTCCTACAATGAGCAGTTCTTC. Protein product: CASSPRLAGGGSSYNEQFF.

V is TRBV2 and J is TRBJ2-2; D gene uncertain. The ends were cut back, 6 bases at V and 6 bases at J, with 17 bases in the middle. This CDR3 has 15 amino acids. Germline lookup yields CDR1 SNHLY and CDR2 FYNNEI. The CDR3 spells CASRGGSRVAGELFF. The CDR3, as DNA: TGTGCCAGCAGGGGCGGTTCTCGGGTCGCCGGGGAGCTGTTTTTT.

The chain uses TRBV11-2 and TRBJ2-7; D might be TRBD2 (5 bases). The CDR3 runs to 16 residues. Trimming pared 4 bases from V and 3 bases from J, leaving 19 bases between. CDR1 is SGHAT and CDR2 is FQNNGV in the germline V gene. The DNA of the CDR3 is TGTGCCAGCAGCTCCACCGGGATTGGTCGTTTCTACGAGCAGTACTTC. It specifies CASSSTGIGRFYEQYF.

The rearrangement links TRBV28 to TRBJ1-2; D unclear. CDR3 size: 16 residues. Deletions cut 10 bases from V and 1 base from J, with 22 bases between. Germline CDR1 and CDR2: MDHEN and SYDVKM. DNA of the CDR3: TGTGCCATCTTCGGAGGATCCGGCTCTATTAACTATGGCTACACCTTC. Protein sequence: CAIFGGSGSINYGYTF.

V usage is TRBV2 and J usage is TRBJ2-1, with 9 bases fitting TRBD1. Germline trimming cut 3 bases from V and 9 bases from J; bases unmatched to any gene: 9. This CDR3 region has 15 residues. Germline V gene lookup returns CDR1 SNHLY and CDR2 FYNNEI. The CDR3 protein is CASSDSPRDRAEQFF. As DNA, the CDR3 is TGTGCCAGCAGTGATTCTCCCAGGGACAGGGCTGAGCAGTTCTTC.

V and J are TRBV9 and TRBJ2-2; no clear D. Germline values: CDR1 SGDLS, CDR2 YYNGEE. This CDR3 has 14 amino acids. Trimming cost V 0 bases and J 5 bases, with 8 bases left between them. The CDR3 reads CASSVEAVTGELFF. CDR3 nucleotides: TGTGCCAGCAGCGTAGAAGCCGTAACCGGGGAGCTGTTTTTT. Filled out from reference TRBV9 and TRBJ2-2, the complete variable domain reads DSGVTQTPKHLITATGQRVTLRCSPRSGDLSVYWYQQSLDQGLQFLIQYYNGEERAKGNILERFSAQQFPDLHSELNLSSLELGDSALYFCASSVEAVTGELFFGEGSRLTVL.

The chain recombines TRBV5-1 with TRBJ2-3, with D unresolved. This CDR3 contains 14 residues. Germline assignment: CDR1 SGHRS and CDR2 YFSETQ. V lost 4 bases and J 0 bases, leaving 9 bases between the germline ends. The DNA of the CDR3 is TGCGCCAGCAGCCCCACCGCTAGCACAGATACGCAGTATTTT. It translates to CASSPTASTDTQYF. Variable domain in full (rest from reference TRBV5-1 and TRBJ2-3): KAGVTQTPRYLIKTRGQQVTLSCSPISGHRSVSWYQQTPGQGLQFLFEYFSETQRNKGNFPGRFSGRQFSNSRSEMNVSTLELGDSALYLCASSPTASTDTQYFGPGTRLTVL.

CDR3 sequence: CASSQVLAGASNTGELFF. The CDR3 nucleotides are TGCGCCAGCAGCCAAGTTCTAGCGGGGGCTTCGAACACCGGGGAGCTGTTTTTT. This chain connects TRBV5-1 to TRBJ2-2; 10 bases fit TRBD2. The CDR3 spans 18 residues. CDR1 and CDR2 (germline): SGHRS, YFSETQ. J was trimmed by 0 bases and V by 4 bases; bases with no gene match: 9.

The chain joins TRBV14 to TRBJ1-2; perhaps TRBD1 as D (5 bases). Germline CDR1 and CDR2: SGHDN and FVKESK. The ends were cut back, 3 bases at V and 8 bases at J, with 19 bases in the middle. The CDR3 is 15 residues long. The CDR3 nucleotides read TGTGCCAGCAGCCAGCAGGGACTGAGTTCTTGGGGCTACACCTTC. Its protein is CASSQQGLSSWGYTF.

This clone came up a few times. The chain is built from TRBV29-1 and TRBJ2-6; a weak D match, TRBD1 (5 bases). The CDR3 is 14 residues long. Germline V CDR1 and CDR2: SQVTM, ANQGSEA. V shed 7 bases and J shed 0 bases, with 10 bases lying between them. The CDR3 region is CSARDSSGANVLTF. CDR3 nucleotides: TGCAGCGCCCGCGACAGCTCTGGGGCCAACGTCCTGACTTTC.

The CDR3 loop is CASSPRLAGGYNEQFF. The CDR3 coding sequence is TGTGCCAGCAGTCCAAGACTAGCGGGAGGGTACAATGAGCAGTTCTTC. This rearrangement joins TRBV27 to TRBJ2-1; 14 bases are a match to TRBD2. V shed 5 bases and J 4 bases; nucleotides not matched to a gene: 4. CDR1 and CDR2 from the germline V gene are MNHEY and SMNVEV (reference sequence). This CDR3 is built from 16 residues.

The chain links TRBV7-2 to TRBJ2-1; 9 bases map to TRBD2. V lost 1 base to trimming and J lost 11 bases; unmatched junction nucleotides: 6. The CDR3 is 14 amino acids. CDR1 SGHTA and CDR2 FQGNSA come from the germline V gene. DNA of the CDR3: TGTGCCAGCAGCTTAGGGGGGACTAGCCGCCAGCAGTTCTTC. This sequence encodes CASSLGGTSRQQFF.

This clone turned up a few times. This chain links TRBV5-4 with TRBJ1-2, with D perhaps TRBD1 (6 bases). The CDR3 runs 15 residues. CDR1 SGHNT and CDR2 YYREEE come from the germline V gene (reference sequence). The V end was cut by 0 bases, the J end by 3 bases, with 12 bases between. The CDR3 DNA follows: TGTGCCAGCAGCTTGGCTCTGGGGGCCGACTATGGCTACACCTTC. Its protein product is CASSLALGADYGYTF.

This sequence joins TRBV7-2 and TRBJ1-3; D is ambiguous. V lost 0 bases and J 0 bases, leaving 9 bases between the germline ends. The CDR3 totals 16 residues. Germline loops: CDR1 SGHTA, CDR2 FQGNSA. This CDR3 is CASSLAAGLSGNTIYF. The CDR3 nucleotides read TGTGCCAGCAGCTTAGCAGCAGGCCTCTCTGGAAACACCATATATTTT.

The V gene is TRBV7-3, the J gene TRBJ2-7; D may be TRBD2 (7 bases). The length of the CDR3 is 18 residues. With 5 bases removed from V and 5 bases from J, the gap between germline ends came to 28 bases. CDR1 SGHTA and CDR2 FQGTGA come from the germline V gene. In nucleotides, the CDR3 is TGTGCCAGCAGCCCCCGGGGGCGGCGTGCCGGGAGGTCCAACGAGCAGTACTTC. It translates to CASSPRGRRAGRSNEQYF.

The rearrangement links TRBV7-3 to TRBJ2-2; D gene ambiguous. The germline V gene has CDR1 SGHTA and CDR2 FQGTGA. Deletions cut 7 bases from V and 3 bases from J, with 15 bases between. This CDR3 has 15 residues. The CDR3 sequence is CASTPAPLDTGELFF. CDR3 DNA sequence: TGTGCCAGCACCCCGGCCCCTCTAGACACCGGGGAGCTGTTTTTT. The full variable domain, with the rest looked up from reference TRBV7-3 and TRBJ2-2, is GAGVSQTPSNKVTEKGKYVELRCDPISGHTALYWYRQSLGQGPEFLIYFQGTGAADDSGLPNDRFFAVRPEGSVSTLKIQRTERGDSAVYLCASTPAPLDTGELFFGEGSRLTVL.

The chain carries TRBV10-3 and TRBJ1-5; no clear D gene. CDR1 is ENHRY and CDR2 is SYGVKD in the germline V gene. The CDR3 is 17 amino acids. Trimming left V 10 bases short and J 2 bases short, with 24 bases between. CDR3 bases: TGTGCCACATCCCCCACCCTTGGGGAGGGAGGCAATCAGCCCCAGCATTTT. The encoded protein is CATSPTLGEGGNQPQHF.

The rearrangement joins TRBV10-1 to TRBJ2-2, with D uncertain. This CDR3 comprises 11 residues. The V end lost 6 bases, the J end lost 5 bases, and 4 bases lay between the germline ends. Germline V gene lookup returns CDR1 WNHNN and CDR2 SYGVQD (reference sequence). The CDR3 nucleotides read TGCGCCAGCAGGGGGACCGGGGAGCTGTTTTTT. This codes for CASRGTGELFF.

This clone has more than one count but fewer than ten. The chain employs TRBV7-9 and TRBJ2-1; no reliable D call. This CDR3 contains 14 residues. The germline V gene has CDR1 SEHNR and CDR2 FQNEAQ (reference sequence). V shed 4 bases and J shed 4 bases, with 11 bases lying between them. In DNA form, the CDR3 reads TGTGCCAGCAGCTCCCACGAGGCGTACAATGAGCAGTTCTTC. Protein sequence: CASSSHEAYNEQFF.